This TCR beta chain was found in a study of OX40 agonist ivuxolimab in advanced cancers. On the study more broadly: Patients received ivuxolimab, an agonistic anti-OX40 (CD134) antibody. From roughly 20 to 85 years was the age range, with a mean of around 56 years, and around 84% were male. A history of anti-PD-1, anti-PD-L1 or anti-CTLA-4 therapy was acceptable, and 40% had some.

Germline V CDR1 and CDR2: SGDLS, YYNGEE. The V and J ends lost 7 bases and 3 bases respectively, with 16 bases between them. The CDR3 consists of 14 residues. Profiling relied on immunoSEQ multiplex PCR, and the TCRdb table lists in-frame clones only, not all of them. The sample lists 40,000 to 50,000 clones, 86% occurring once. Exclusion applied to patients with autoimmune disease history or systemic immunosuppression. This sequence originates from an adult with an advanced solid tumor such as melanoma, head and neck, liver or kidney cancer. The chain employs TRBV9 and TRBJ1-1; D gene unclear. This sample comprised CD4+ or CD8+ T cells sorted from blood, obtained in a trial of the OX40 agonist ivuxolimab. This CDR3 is CASSASAGYTEAFF. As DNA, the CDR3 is TGTGCCAGCTCCGCCTCTGCTGGGTACACTGAAGCTTTCTTT.